The 3 T cell receptor beta chains reported below all come from one sample, sequenced in a study of cytomegalovirus exposure and HLA in healthy donors. Primers included in the PCR were 60 Vbeta and 13 Jbeta primers. The protocol was immunoSEQ multiplex PCR, while the TCRdb copy is restricted to in-frame clones and leaves out a portion. The sample yields about 80,000 clones, 75% to 85% seen once. Sequencing was done on a sample of PBMCs. Receptors originate from a man aged 45-60 years in good health and CMV-seropositive.

This sequence joins TRBV5-4 and TRBJ2-5; 8 bases match TRBD2. This CDR3 comprises 15 residues. Unmatched junction bases numbered 9, after V lost 4 bases and J lost 4 bases. Germline CDR1 and CDR2: SGHNT and YYREEE (reference sequence). CDR3 region: CASSPNSGRRETQYF. CDR3 nucleotide sequence: TGTGCCAGCAGCCCGAACAGCGGGAGACGAGAGACCCAGTACTTC.

The CDR3, as DNA: TGTGCCAGCAGTCCATCTAGTGGGAACACTGAAGCTTTCTTT. It encodes CASSPSSGNTEAFF. This chain uses TRBV6-5 with TRBJ1-1; D gene ambiguous. CDR1 and CDR2 (germline): MNHEY, SVGAGI. V lost 5 bases and J lost 1, with 11 bases in between. There are 14 residues in the CDR3.

This CDR3 reads CASSLVPYSPLHF. The CDR3 nucleotides read TGTGCCAGCAGCTTAGTTCCTTATTCACCCCTCCACTTT. The chain couples TRBV11-3 to TRBJ1-6; no definite D call. This CDR3 is 13 amino acids long. Germline lookup yields CDR1 SGHNT and CDR2 YENEEA. V dropped 1 base and J dropped 8 bases, with 6 bases sitting between them.